This T cell receptor (beta chain) was sequenced during a study of blood T cell repertoires in COVID-19. Study details: Acute-phase and convalescent COVID-19 samples originated in the United States, Italy and Spain.

Per the authors' pipeline: Estimates of nucleated cell counts were drawn from the amplification of reference gene primers. The table came from immunoSEQ multiplex PCR; TCRdb's copy has only in-frame clones and leaves some out. V and J calls and clone size are those listed in that table; D and trimming were worked out from the DNA. The sample has some 66,000 clones; roughly 84% are singletons. There are 15 residues in the CDR3. Trimming removed 0 bases at V and 7 bases at J, with 13 bases between. Germline CDR1 WNHNN, CDR2 SYGVQD (reference sequence). Sequenced input: peripheral blood. This receptor was obtained from a man aged 45-65 years with active COVID-19. V and J are TRBV10-1 and TRBJ2-1; possible D gene TRBD2, 6 bases. CDR3 sequence (DNA): TGCGCCAGCAGTGAGTCGTCGGGAGTGAGGAATGAGCAGTTCTTC. It codes for CASSESSGVRNEQFF.